This TCR beta chain was profiled in a study of cytomegalovirus exposure and HLA in healthy donors. Findings and caveats of the study: Some V segments, including TRBV6-2 and TRBV6-3, were excluded as indistinguishable. Over 15,000 TCR beta sequences were associated with HLA alleles at 0.05 false discovery rate in a later analysis. In a later analysis, CMV-associated beta chains were mostly HLA-associated, it appeared.

About this clone: Its antigen remains unidentified.

This PCR relied on a set of 60 Vbeta primers and 13 Jbeta primers. Libraries were prepared by immunoSEQ multiplex PCR; TCRdb keeps only in-frame clonotypes and omits some of them. The ten top clones account for 1.5%, within a sample of 75,000 to 100,000 clones. This CDR3 region has 16 residues. CDR1 is MDHEN and CDR2 is SYDVKM in the germline V gene. V was pared by 6 bases and J by 5 bases, with 15 bases of the junction left unmatched. The receptor's source is a woman aged 55-70 years in good health and CMV-seronegative. Sequenced material: PBMCs. This rearrangement joins TRBV28 to TRBJ2-5; 7 bases are shared with TRBD2. The CDR3 DNA is TGTGCCAGCAGAAGATACCAGCGGGGAAATTGGGAGACCCAGTACTTC. Protein product: CASRRYQRGNWETQYF.